Shown below are 20 T cell receptor beta chains from a single sample sequenced in a study of cytomegalovirus exposure and HLA in healthy donors. Method: immunoSEQ multiplex PCR; TCRdb's copy keeps in-frame clones and lacks some. The sample holds some 130,000 clones, 89% seen once. The specimen sequenced was PBMCs. The receptors come from a woman aged 18-30 years in good health and CMV-seronegative.

The V and J genes are TRBV11-1 and TRBJ2-1, with D maybe TRBD2 (7 bases). With 3 bases removed from V and 6 bases from J, the gap between germline ends came to 9 bases. The germline gives CDR1 SGHAT, CDR2 FQDESV (reference sequence). This CDR3 has 13 residues. The CDR3 DNA reads TGTGCCAGCAGCTTCGGGGGGCGCAATGAGCAGTTCTTC. Its protein is CASSFGGRNEQFF.

The chain has TRBV10-3 and TRBJ2-3; perhaps TRBD2 as D (5 bases). The CDR3 sequence is 15 residues long. Trimming left V 1 base short and J 1 base short, with 9 bases between. Germline assignment: CDR1 ENHRY and CDR2 SYGVKD. The DNA of the CDR3 is TGTGCCATCAGTGAGTATCTAGCCGGCACAGATACGCAGTATTTT. Its translation is CAISEYLAGTDTQYF.

This chain uses TRBV5-1 with TRBJ2-1, with TRBD2 matching 7 bases. The CDR3 totals 15 residues. Germline loops: CDR1 SGHRS, CDR2 YFSETQ. J was trimmed by 4 bases and V by 6 bases; bases with no gene match: 10. The CDR3, as DNA: TGCGCCAGCACCCGAGGAAGCGGGGAGTACAATGAGCAGTTCTTC. Translated: CASTRGSGEYNEQFF.

The chain employs TRBV5-4 and TRBJ2-4; 12 positions match TRBD1. The CDR3 extends over 16 amino acids. V trimming: 4 bases; J trimming: 1 base; junction bases outside the gene matches: 3. In germline, CDR1 is SGHNT, CDR2 YYREEE (reference sequence). CDR3: CASSPGQGAAKNIQYF. As DNA, the CDR3 is TGTGCCAGCAGCCCGGGACAGGGGGCGGCCAAAAACATTCAGTACTTC.

This clone was found once. The rearrangement links TRBV6-5 to TRBJ1-2, with D maybe TRBD1 (5 bases). Per germline, CDR1 MNHEY and CDR2 SVGAGI. V was cut by 2 bases and J by 7 bases, with 14 bases left in between. This CDR3 is built from 14 residues. CDR3: CASSYESTVGGYTF. CDR3 sequence (DNA): TGTGCCAGCAGTTACGAATCGACAGTGGGTGGCTACACCTTC.

V and J are TRBV15 and TRBJ1-3; perhaps TRBD1 as D (5 bases). V dropped 0 bases and J dropped 4 bases, with 10 bases sitting between them. The CDR3 has 15 amino acids. The germline gives CDR1 LNHNV, CDR2 YYDKDF (reference sequence). DNA of the CDR3: TGTGCCACCAGCAGAGAAGTAGGGGAAGGAAACACCATATATTTT. Its translation: CATSREVGEGNTIYF.

The chain combines TRBV11-2 with TRBJ2-7; 8 bases line up with TRBD1. This CDR3 spans 14 amino acids. From germline, CDR1 is SGHAT and CDR2 FQNNGV. Trimming cost V 3 bases and J 6 bases; bases outside gene matches: 7. CDR3 DNA sequence: TGTGCCAGCAGCTTTACGTCAGGGGGCGCCGAGCAGTACTTC. Translating it yields CASSFTSGGAEQYF. The whole variable domain, filled in from reference TRBV11-2 and TRBJ2-7, reads EAGVAQSPRYKIIEKRQSVAFWCNPISGHATLYWYQQILGQGPKLLIQFQNNGVVDDSQLPKDRFSAERLKGVDSTLKIQPAKLEDSAVYLCASSFTSGGAEQYFGPGTRLTVT.

This clone came up once. The rearrangement joins TRBV18 to TRBJ2-5; TRBD1 might be the D (5 bases). The CDR3 runs 14 residues. V gave up 0 bases and J gave up 9 bases, with 14 bases separating them. Germline loops: CDR1 KGHSH, CDR2 LQKENI. CDR3 sequence: CASSPPGQPAPQYF. The CDR3 nucleotides read TGTGCCAGCTCACCACCGGGGCAGCCCGCGCCCCAGTACTTC.

The chain links TRBV9 to TRBJ1-2, with D hard to call. Trimming cost V 4 bases and J 0 bases, with 16 bases left between them. The germline V gene encodes CDR1 SGDLS and CDR2 YYNGEE. The CDR3 consists of 16 residues. CDR3 amino acids: CASSIRSGSSNYGYTF. In DNA, the CDR3 is TGTGCCAGCAGCATACGGTCGGGGTCTTCTAACTATGGCTACACCTTC.

The chain carries TRBV6-5 and TRBJ1-6, with 7 bases identical to TRBD1. Germline V gene sequence: CDR1 MNHEY, CDR2 SVGAGI. The CDR3 is made up of 14 amino acids. Germline trimming cut 6 bases from V and 10 bases from J; bases unmatched to any gene: 9. CDR3 in amino acids: CASRFGQVWSPLHF. The CDR3 region has the DNA TGTGCCAGCAGATTTGGACAGGTCTGGTCACCCCTCCACTTT.

V and J are TRBV7-9 and TRBJ1-1; 7 bases are shared with TRBD1. Germline lookup yields CDR1 SEHNR and CDR2 FQNEAQ (reference sequence). V shed 5 bases, J shed 4 bases, and the junction held 7 bases outside the gene matches. This CDR3 comprises 14 residues. The CDR3 spells CASSPQGGGTEAFF. DNA for the CDR3: TGTGCCAGCAGCCCCCAGGGGGGTGGCACTGAAGCTTTCTTT.

This chain joins TRBV29-1 and TRBJ2-1, with a tentative D call TRBD1 (5 bases). The CDR3 is 13 amino acids. V dropped 4 bases and J dropped 3 bases, with 10 bases sitting between them. Germline CDR1 SQVTM, CDR2 ANQGSEA. The CDR3 bases are TGCAGCGTTGTGGGGCTTTTCTACAATGAGCAGTTCTTC. Encoded protein: CSVVGLFYNEQFF.

The chain employs TRBV6-5 and TRBJ2-5; 7 bases match TRBD1. The J call may be faulty, since TRBJ2-7 better matches the DNA end. Germline V gene lookup returns CDR1 MNHEY and CDR2 SVGAGI. The CDR3 is 13 residues long. The CDR3 is CASSNRGRGEQYF. The CDR3 coding sequence is TGTGCCAGCAGTAACAGGGGAAGGGGCGAGCAGTACTTC.

V is TRBV11-3 and J is TRBJ1-2; D perhaps matches TRBD1 (5 bases). The V gene lost 3 bases and the J gene lost 7 bases, with 12 bases spanning the gap. There are 13 residues in the CDR3. Germline assignment: CDR1 SGHNT and CDR2 YENEEA. CDR3 residues: CASSFGGVIGYTF. The CDR3 DNA follows: TGTGCCAGCAGCTTCGGGGGAGTCATTGGCTACACCTTC.

The chain recombines TRBV29-1 with TRBJ1-4; 7 bases are shared with TRBD1. Germline values: CDR1 SQVTM, CDR2 ANQGSEA. CDR3 length: 14 amino acids. Trimming took 6 bases from V and 8 from J; bases not matched to a gene: 12. CDR3 loop: CSVAKGQRGEKLFF. The DNA of the CDR3 is TGCAGCGTCGCTAAGGGACAGAGGGGCGAAAAACTGTTTTTT.

The V gene is TRBV4-2, the J gene TRBJ1-1, with D uncertain. CDR1 LGHNA and CDR2 YNFKEQ come from the germline V gene. V was cut by 0 bases and J by 9 bases, with 14 bases left in between. This CDR3 region has 14 residues. As DNA, the CDR3 is TGTGCCAGCAGCCAAGACCGTTGGCCAGGCCAAGCTTTCTTT. Translated: CASSQDRWPGQAFF.

The chain uses TRBV28 and TRBJ2-1; possibly TRBD1 for D (6 bases). From germline, CDR1 is MDHEN and CDR2 SYDVKM. The CDR3 runs 15 residues. The ends were cut back, 5 bases at V and 4 bases at J, with 15 bases in the middle. In nucleotides, the CDR3 is TGTGCCAGCAGTGACACAGGGAGTGGGTACAATGAGCAGTTCTTC. Encoded protein: CASSDTGSGYNEQFF.

The chain carries TRBV7-9 and TRBJ1-1; D unclear. Trimming stripped 1 base from V and 7 bases from J, with 7 bases between. Germline V gene lookup returns CDR1 SEHNR and CDR2 FQNEAQ (reference sequence). The CDR3 length is 12 residues. In DNA, the CDR3 is TGTGCCAGCAGCTTAGTTCACAGTGAAGCTTTCTTT. Translation: CASSLVHSEAFF. The full variable domain, with the rest looked up from reference TRBV7-9 and TRBJ1-1, is DTGVSQNPRHKITKRGQNVTFRCDPISEHNRLYWYRQTLGQGPEFLTYFQNEAQLEKSRLLSDRFSAERPKGSFSTLEIQRTEQGDSAMYLCASSLVHSEAFFGQGTRLTVV.

This clone showed up just a few times. This sequence joins TRBV28 and TRBJ1-2, with unresolved D. Germline values: CDR1 MDHEN, CDR2 SYDVKM. The CDR3 spans 12 residues. With 6 bases removed from V and 5 bases from J, the gap between germline ends came to 10 bases. The chain's CDR3 is CASSGTEYGYTF. For the CDR3, the DNA is TGTGCCAGCAGCGGAACAGAGTATGGCTACACCTTC.

This clone was counted a few times. The rearrangement links TRBV20-1 to TRBJ2-7; 9 bases map to TRBD2. The ends lost 3 bases at V and 10 bases at J; junction bases unmatched: 4. CDR1 and CDR2 (germline): DFQATT, SNEGSKA (reference sequence). This CDR3 has 11 residues. CDR3 nucleotides: TGCAGTGCTAGTGCTAGCGGGGACCAGTACTTC. Translation: CSASASGDQYF.